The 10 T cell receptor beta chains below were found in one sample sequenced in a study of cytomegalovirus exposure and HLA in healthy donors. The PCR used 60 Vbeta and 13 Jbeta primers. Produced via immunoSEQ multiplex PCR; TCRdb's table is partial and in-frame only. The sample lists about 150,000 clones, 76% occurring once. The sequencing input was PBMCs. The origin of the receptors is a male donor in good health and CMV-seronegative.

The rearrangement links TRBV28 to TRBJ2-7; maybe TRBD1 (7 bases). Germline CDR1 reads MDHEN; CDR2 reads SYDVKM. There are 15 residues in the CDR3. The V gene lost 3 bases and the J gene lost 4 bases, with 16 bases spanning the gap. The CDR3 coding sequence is TGTGCCAGCAGTTTCGAGGGGGCGCGGGGTTACGAGCAGTACTTC. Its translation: CASSFEGARGYEQYF.

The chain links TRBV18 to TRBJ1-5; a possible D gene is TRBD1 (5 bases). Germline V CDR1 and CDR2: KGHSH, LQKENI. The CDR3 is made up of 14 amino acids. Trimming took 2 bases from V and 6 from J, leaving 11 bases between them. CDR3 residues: CASSPGGVTQPQHF. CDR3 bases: TGTGCCAGCTCACCAGGAGGGGTGACTCAGCCCCAGCATTTT.

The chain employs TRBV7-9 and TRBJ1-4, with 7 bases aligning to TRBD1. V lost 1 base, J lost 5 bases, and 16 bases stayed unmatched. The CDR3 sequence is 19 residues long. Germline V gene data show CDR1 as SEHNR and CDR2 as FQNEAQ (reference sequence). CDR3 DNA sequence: TGTGCCAGCAGCTTAGTTGTACAGGGGCTATCCCTAGGGAATGAAAAACTGTTTTTT. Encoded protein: CASSLVVQGLSLGNEKLFF.

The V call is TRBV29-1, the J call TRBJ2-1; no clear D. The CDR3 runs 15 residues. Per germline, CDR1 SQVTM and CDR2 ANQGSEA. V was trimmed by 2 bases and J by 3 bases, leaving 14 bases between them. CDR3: CSVEFPDFFYNEQFF. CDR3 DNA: TGCAGCGTTGAATTCCCAGACTTCTTCTACAATGAGCAGTTCTTC.

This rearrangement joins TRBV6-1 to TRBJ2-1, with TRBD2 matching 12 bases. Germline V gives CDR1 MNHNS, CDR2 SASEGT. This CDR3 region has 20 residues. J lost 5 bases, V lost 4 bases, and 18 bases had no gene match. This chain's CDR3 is CASSAPTGTSGLGRHNEQFF. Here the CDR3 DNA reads TGTGCCAGCAGTGCACCTACCGGGACTAGCGGGCTTGGGCGCCACAATGAGCAGTTCTTC.

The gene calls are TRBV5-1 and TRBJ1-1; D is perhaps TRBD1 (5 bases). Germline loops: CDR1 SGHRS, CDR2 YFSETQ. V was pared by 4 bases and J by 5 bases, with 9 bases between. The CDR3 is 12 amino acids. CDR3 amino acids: CASSREGTEAFF. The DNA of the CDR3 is TGCGCCAGCAGCAGGGAGGGGACTGAAGCTTTCTTT.

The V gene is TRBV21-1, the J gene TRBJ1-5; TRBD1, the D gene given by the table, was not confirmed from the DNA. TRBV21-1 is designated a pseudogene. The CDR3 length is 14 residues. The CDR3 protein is CASRSGQGNQPQHF. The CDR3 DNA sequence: TGTGCCAGCAGATCCGGACAGGGCAATCAGCCCCAGCATTTT.

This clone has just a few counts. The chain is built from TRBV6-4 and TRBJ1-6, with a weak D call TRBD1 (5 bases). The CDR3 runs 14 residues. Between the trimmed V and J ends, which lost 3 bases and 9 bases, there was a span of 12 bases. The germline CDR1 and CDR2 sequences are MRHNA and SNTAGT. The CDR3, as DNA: TGTGCCAGCAGTGAAGGCGGGGGAGGTTCACCCCTCCACTTT. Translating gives CASSEGGGGSPLHF.

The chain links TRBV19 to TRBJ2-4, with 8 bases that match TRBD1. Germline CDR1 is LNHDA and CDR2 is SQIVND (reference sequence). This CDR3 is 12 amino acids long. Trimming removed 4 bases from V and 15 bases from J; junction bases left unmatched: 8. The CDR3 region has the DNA TGTGCCAGTAGTAGGCCGGGACAGGAGCTGTACTTC. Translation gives CASSRPGQELYF.

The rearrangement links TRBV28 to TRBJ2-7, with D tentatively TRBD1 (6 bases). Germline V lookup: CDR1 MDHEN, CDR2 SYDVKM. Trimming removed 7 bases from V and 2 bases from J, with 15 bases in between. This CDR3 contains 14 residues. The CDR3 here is CASTLTGSTYEQYF. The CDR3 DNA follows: TGTGCCAGCACCCTGACAGGAAGCACCTACGAGCAGTACTTC.